These 2 T cell receptor beta chains originate from one sample sequenced in a study of cytomegalovirus exposure and HLA in healthy donors. Amplification used 60 Vbeta primers and 13 Jbeta primers. The protocol was immunoSEQ multiplex PCR, while the TCRdb copy is restricted to in-frame clones and leaves out a portion. The data hold about 140,000 clones, with roughly three quarters observed a single time. What was sequenced was PBMCs. These receptors were taken from a man aged 25-45 years in good health and CMV-seronegative.

This rearrangement joins TRBV11-3 to TRBJ2-7; D unresolved. The germline CDR1 and CDR2 sequences are SGHNT and YENEEA. Trimming removed 1 base at V and 6 bases at J, with 7 bases between. This CDR3 has 12 residues. This CDR3 is CASSLGTTEQYF. The DNA of the CDR3 is TGTGCCAGCAGCTTAGGAACAACCGAGCAGTACTTC.

The chain links TRBV18 to TRBJ1-2, with D possibly TRBD1 on 6 matching bases. Trimming took off 3 bases at V and 0 bases at J, with 11 bases between the two ends. This CDR3 has 15 amino acids. Germline CDR1 KGHSH, CDR2 LQKENI. The CDR3 coding sequence is TGTGCCAGCTCACCGATGGACAGCGCTAACTATGGCTACACCTTC. Translation gives CASSPMDSANYGYTF. The complete variable domain, with remaining parts taken from reference TRBV18 and TRBJ1-2, reads NAGVMQNPRHLVRRRGQEARLRCSPMKGHSHVYWYRQLPEEGLKFMVYLQKENIIDESGMPKERFSAEFPKEGPSILRIQQVVRGDSAAYFCASSPMDSANYGYTFGSGTRLTVV.